These 21 T cell receptor beta chains were all obtained from the same sample, sequenced in a study of cytomegalovirus exposure and HLA in healthy donors. The primer mix had 60 Vbeta and 13 Jbeta primers. Generated by immunoSEQ multiplex PCR, the TCRdb table keeps only in-frame clones and is missing some. This table has about 150,000 clones, 63% appearing once. Sequencing was carried out using PBMCs. These receptors originate from a woman aged 55-70 years in good health and CMV-seropositive.

This clone was observed a single time. The gene calls are TRBV7-2 and TRBJ2-7; unclear D gene. With 2 bases removed from V and 2 bases from J, the gap between germline ends came to 7 bases. The CDR3 is 13 residues long. Germline CDR1 SGHTA, CDR2 FQGNSA. The CDR3 sequence: CASSLSGAYEQYF. DNA of the CDR3: TGTGCCAGCAGCTTAAGTGGAGCCTACGAGCAGTACTTC.

The chain recombines TRBV5-1 with TRBJ2-7; 10 bases align to TRBD1. With V trimmed by 0 bases and J by 0 bases, 3 bases remained unmatched. This CDR3 spans 16 amino acids. Looked up from germline, CDR1 is SGHRS and CDR2 is YFSETQ. Here the CDR3 reads CASSLGTGGFSYEQYF. CDR3 nucleotides: TGCGCCAGCAGCTTGGGGACAGGGGGTTTCTCCTACGAGCAGTACTTC.

The V call is TRBV2, the J call TRBJ2-2; 9 bases map to TRBD2. V trimming: 7 bases; J trimming: 4 bases; junction bases outside the gene matches: 4. CDR1 is SNHLY and CDR2 is FYNNEI in the germline V gene. This CDR3 has 14 residues. The CDR3, as DNA: TGTGCCAGCAATAGCGGGAGCGGCACCGGGGAGCTGTTTTTT. Translated: CASNSGSGTGELFF.

The chain carries TRBV10-3 and TRBJ1-5; D is ambiguous. This CDR3 is 14 amino acids long. The germline V and J ends were trimmed by 3 bases and 5 bases, with 11 bases remaining between them. Looked up from germline, CDR1 is ENHRY and CDR2 is SYGVKD. The CDR3 is CAISDGQIDQPQHF. Here the CDR3 DNA reads TGTGCCATCAGTGATGGGCAGATCGATCAGCCCCAGCATTTT.

This chain connects TRBV10-3 to TRBJ1-5; D gene uncertain. The CDR3 totals 13 residues. The germline gives CDR1 ENHRY, CDR2 SYGVKD. With 2 bases removed from V and 11 bases from J, the gap between germline ends came to 13 bases. The CDR3 region is CAISEGAAAAQHF. The CDR3 nucleotides read TGTGCCATCAGTGAGGGAGCAGCGGCAGCCCAGCATTTT.

The chain couples TRBV7-2 to TRBJ1-2; 8 bases are shared with TRBD1. V shed 5 bases and J 7 bases; nucleotides not matched to a gene: 12. This CDR3 region has 15 residues. The germline gives CDR1 SGHTA, CDR2 FQGNSA. The CDR3 coding sequence is TGTGCCAGCAGCGGTTTTCCGGGACAGGTCTCTGGCTACACCTTC. Translation gives CASSGFPGQVSGYTF.

In its sample, this clone was seen a few times. The V call is TRBV15, the J call TRBJ1-3, with D hard to call. Germline CDR1 and CDR2: LNHNV and YYDKDF (reference sequence). Trimming pared 0 bases from V and 4 bases from J, leaving 10 bases between. The CDR3 has 15 residues. The CDR3 DNA reads TGTGCCACCAGCAGAGATCAGTGGAGGGGAAACACCATATATTTT. It specifies CATSRDQWRGNTIYF.

The chain carries TRBV7-3 and TRBJ1-1, with unresolved D. The CDR3 extends over 14 amino acids. Germline lookup yields CDR1 SGHTA and CDR2 FQGTGA. Trimming took off 0 bases at V and 0 bases at J, with 5 bases between the two ends. DNA of the CDR3: TGTGCCAGCAGCTTAACCACGGTGAACACTGAAGCTTTCTTT. The encoded protein is CASSLTTVNTEAFF.

This chain links TRBV5-1 with TRBJ2-5; 12 bases fit TRBD2. V trimming: 3 bases; J trimming: 5 bases; junction bases outside the gene matches: 5. Germline CDR1 reads SGHRS; CDR2 reads YFSETQ. The CDR3 is 15 residues long. DNA for the CDR3: TGCGCCAGCAGCTCCGGGACTAGCGGGCTGGAGACCCAGTACTTC. Translation: CASSSGTSGLETQYF.

This clone turned up a few times. The chain recombines TRBV12-5 with TRBJ2-7, with D possibly TRBD1 on 5 matching bases. Germline-derived CDR1 and CDR2 are LGHNT and FRNRAP. V shed 1 base and J shed 0 bases, with 7 bases lying between them. The CDR3 runs 14 residues. The CDR3 nucleotides are TGTGCTAGTGGTTTGGCACAGGTCTCCTACGAGCAGTACTTC. Protein product: CASGLAQVSYEQYF.

The J gene is TRBJ1-1, the V gene TRBV7-3, with 10 nucleotides matching TRBD1. Trimming took 0 bases from V and 1 from J; bases not matched to a gene: 5. Germline-derived CDR1 and CDR2 are SGHTA and FQGTGA. The CDR3 has 17 amino acids. The CDR3 bases are TGTGCCAGCAGCTTAACCGGGACAGGGGCCCAGAACACTGAAGCTTTCTTT. Its translation: CASSLTGTGAQNTEAFF.

V usage is TRBV15 and J usage is TRBJ2-7; TRBD1 matches at 10 bases. The ends lost 3 bases at V and 6 bases at J; junction bases unmatched: 2. CDR3 size: 13 residues. Germline V gene lookup returns CDR1 LNHNV and CDR2 YYDKDF (reference sequence). The CDR3 nucleotides read TGTGCCACCAGCAGCCGGGACAGGGGCGAGCAGTACTTC. Amino acids: CATSSRDRGEQYF. Full variable domain (remainder filled in from reference TRBV15 and TRBJ2-7): DAMVIQNPRYQVTQFGKPVTLSCSQTLNHNVMYWYQQKSSQAPKLLFHYYDKDFNNEADTPDNFQSRRPNTSFCFLDIRSPGLGDTAMYLCATSSRDRGEQYFGPGTRLTVT.

This clone turned up a few times. The CDR3 here is CAWTKTGGNTEAFF. As DNA, the CDR3 is TGTGCCTGGACCAAGACAGGGGGGAACACTGAAGCTTTCTTT. This chain joins TRBV30 and TRBJ1-1; 9 nucleotides align to TRBD1. V trimming: 4 bases; J trimming: 1 base; junction bases outside the gene matches: 4. The germline CDR1 and CDR2 sequences are GTSNPN and SVGIG (reference sequence). This CDR3 has 14 residues. Combining the CDR3 with reference TRBV30 and TRBJ1-1 gives the whole variable domain SQTIHQWPATLVQPVGSPLSLECTVEGTSNPNLYWYRQAAGRGLQLLFYSVGIGQISSEVPQNLSASRPQDRQFILSSKKLLLSDSGFYLCAWTKTGGNTEAFFGQGTRLTVV.

The sample holds a few counts of this clone. This chain joins TRBV29-1 and TRBJ2-7; 8 positions agree with TRBD2. V shed 3 bases, J shed 3 bases, and the junction held 4 bases outside the gene matches. The germline V gene has CDR1 SQVTM and CDR2 ANQGSEA. The CDR3 consists of 13 residues. CDR3 in DNA: TGCAGCGTTGACGCCGGGACTAGCTACGAGCAGTACTTC. Translating it yields CSVDAGTSYEQYF.

This clone has more than one count but fewer than ten. This chain uses TRBV13 with TRBJ2-7, with a tentative D call TRBD2 (5 bases). Trimming shortened V by 5 bases and J by 0 bases, and 11 bases separated the two germline ends. Germline V gene data show CDR1 as PRHDT and CDR2 as FYEKMQ (reference sequence). The CDR3 length is 14 residues. Here the CDR3 DNA reads TGTGCCAGCAGCGGGGTGGAGGTCTCCTACGAGCAGTACTTC. As protein: CASSGVEVSYEQYF.

The chain uses TRBV13 and TRBJ1-1; 9 bases match TRBD1. This CDR3 spans 12 amino acids. Trimming took 5 bases from V and 11 from J; bases not matched to a gene: 6. Germline assignment: CDR1 PRHDT and CDR2 FYEKMQ (reference sequence). The DNA for the CDR3 is TGTGCCAGCAGCGCCCGGACAGGGGACGCTTTCTTT. Translation gives CASSARTGDAFF.

This chain joins TRBV28 and TRBJ2-1, with D maybe TRBD2 (6 bases). Trimming removed 7 bases from V and 1 base from J, with 11 bases in between. Germline CDR1 and CDR2: MDHEN and SYDVKM. This CDR3 has 14 residues. CDR3 in amino acids: CASTQRASYNEQFF. In nucleotides, the CDR3 is TGTGCCAGCACTCAGCGGGCTTCCTACAATGAGCAGTTCTTC.

This chain joins TRBV19 and TRBJ1-3; D is possibly TRBD1 (6 bases). CDR3 length: 14 amino acids. V lost 11 bases and J lost 0, with 14 bases in between. Looked up from germline, CDR1 is LNHDA and CDR2 is SQIVND (reference sequence). In DNA, the CDR3 is TGTGCCGCCCGGGGGGGCCCCTCTGGAAACACCATATATTTT. Translation: CAARGGPSGNTIYF.

The chain employs TRBV7-6 and TRBJ2-1, with TRBD2 matching over 10 bases. The CDR3 is made up of 17 amino acids. In germline, CDR1 is SGHVS, CDR2 FNYEAQ. V was clipped by 4 bases and J by 2 bases; unmatched bases: 8. CDR3 loop: CASSSPEGLATYNEQFF. The DNA of the CDR3 is TGTGCCAGCAGCTCACCCGAGGGACTAGCGACCTACAATGAGCAGTTCTTC.

This chain links TRBV28 with TRBJ1-4; TRBD1 agrees at 7 bases. CDR1 is MDHEN and CDR2 is SYDVKM in the germline V gene. There are 17 residues in the CDR3. The trim removed 5 bases at V and 13 bases at J, leaving 22 bases unmatched. The CDR3 here is CASSGPHGQVQAKRLFF. Written as DNA, the CDR3 is TGTGCCAGCAGTGGACCACATGGACAGGTTCAGGCCAAAAGACTGTTTTTT.

The chain has TRBV29-1 and TRBJ2-3, with TRBD2 identical over 9 bases. Germline V gives CDR1 SQVTM, CDR2 ANQGSEA. J lost 2 bases, V lost 7 bases, and 13 bases had no gene match. The CDR3 runs to 16 residues. CDR3 in DNA: TGCAGCGCCGACAATCGGACTAGCGCGCTCACAGATACGCAGTATTTT. Its protein product is CSADNRTSALTDTQYF.